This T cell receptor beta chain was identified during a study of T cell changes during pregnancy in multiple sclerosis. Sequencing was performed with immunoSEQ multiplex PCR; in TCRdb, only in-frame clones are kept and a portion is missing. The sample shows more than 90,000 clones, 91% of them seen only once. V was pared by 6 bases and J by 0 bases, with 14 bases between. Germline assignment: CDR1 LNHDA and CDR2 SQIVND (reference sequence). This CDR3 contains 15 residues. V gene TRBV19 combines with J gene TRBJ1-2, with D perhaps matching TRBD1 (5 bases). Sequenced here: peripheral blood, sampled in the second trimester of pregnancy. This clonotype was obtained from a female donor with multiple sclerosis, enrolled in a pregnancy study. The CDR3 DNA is TGTGCCAGTAGCCCTCAGGGTCTACCTAACTATGGCTACACCTTC. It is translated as CASSPQGLPNYGYTF.